This T cell receptor beta chain stems from a study of blood T cell repertoires in COVID-19. Overall study: PBMCs, B-cell-depleted T cells, or T cells were the source of the cDNA or gDNA that made up the material.

Per the germline V gene, CDR1 is SGHRS and CDR2 is YFSETQ. The CDR3 runs to 14 residues. V trimming: 4 bases; J trimming: 2 bases; junction bases outside the gene matches: 5. TCRdb's table, derived via immunoSEQ multiplex PCR, lists solely in-frame clones and lacks some. The table has just under 55,000 clones, 75% to 95% seen once. The V call is TRBV5-1, the J call TRBJ2-7; TRBD1 matches 8 bases. Input material: peripheral blood. This TCR was sampled from a woman aged 40 to 49 with active COVID-19. CDR3 region: CASSPDRVPYEQYF. CDR3 in DNA: TGCGCCAGCAGCCCGGACAGGGTTCCCTACGAGCAGTACTTC.